What follows are 3 T cell receptor beta chains derived from one specimen sequenced in a study of control samples from healthy donors and cancer patients (TCRdb year 2020). The library was obtained by the immunoSEQ multiplex PCR assay. TCRdb's version of the immuneACCESS table is confined to in-frame rearrangements and falls short of the full clone set. An unresolved V gene accounts for under half of the shortfall where checked; the remainder is of unknown origin. The sample profile shows about 120,000 clones; around 90% of them were found once. The ten largest account for less than 7% of the sample. The sample taken for sequencing was blood. These receptor sequences come from a man aged 18 to 29 in good health.

This chain connects TRBV5-1 to TRBJ2-1, with 8 bases matching TRBD1. V shed 6 bases and J 2 bases; nucleotides not matched to a gene: 22. CDR3 length: 20 amino acids. Germline CDR1 reads SGHRS; CDR2 reads YFSETQ. The CDR3 protein is CASTATSRPSDRGTYNEQFF. The CDR3 nucleotides are TGCGCCAGCACAGCTACAAGTAGACCCTCTGACAGGGGCACCTACAATGAGCAGTTCTTC.

The gene calls are TRBV19 and TRBJ1-2; D is uncertain. The CDR3 spans 12 residues. V lost 3 bases and J lost 7, with 9 bases in between. Germline lookup yields CDR1 LNHDA and CDR2 SQIVND (reference sequence). The CDR3 region has the DNA TGTGCCAGTAGTATTAGCAGAGGTGGCTACACCTTC. It codes for CASSISRGGYTF.

The gene calls are TRBV6-5 and TRBJ1-1; no firm D call. CDR3 length equals 13 residues. Trimming took 1 base from V and 5 from J, leaving 8 bases between them. CDR1 is MNHEY, CDR2 SVGAGI, per germline. The CDR3: CASSYFGRTEAFF. The CDR3 nucleotides read TGTGCCAGCAGTTACTTCGGAAGGACTGAAGCTTTCTTT.